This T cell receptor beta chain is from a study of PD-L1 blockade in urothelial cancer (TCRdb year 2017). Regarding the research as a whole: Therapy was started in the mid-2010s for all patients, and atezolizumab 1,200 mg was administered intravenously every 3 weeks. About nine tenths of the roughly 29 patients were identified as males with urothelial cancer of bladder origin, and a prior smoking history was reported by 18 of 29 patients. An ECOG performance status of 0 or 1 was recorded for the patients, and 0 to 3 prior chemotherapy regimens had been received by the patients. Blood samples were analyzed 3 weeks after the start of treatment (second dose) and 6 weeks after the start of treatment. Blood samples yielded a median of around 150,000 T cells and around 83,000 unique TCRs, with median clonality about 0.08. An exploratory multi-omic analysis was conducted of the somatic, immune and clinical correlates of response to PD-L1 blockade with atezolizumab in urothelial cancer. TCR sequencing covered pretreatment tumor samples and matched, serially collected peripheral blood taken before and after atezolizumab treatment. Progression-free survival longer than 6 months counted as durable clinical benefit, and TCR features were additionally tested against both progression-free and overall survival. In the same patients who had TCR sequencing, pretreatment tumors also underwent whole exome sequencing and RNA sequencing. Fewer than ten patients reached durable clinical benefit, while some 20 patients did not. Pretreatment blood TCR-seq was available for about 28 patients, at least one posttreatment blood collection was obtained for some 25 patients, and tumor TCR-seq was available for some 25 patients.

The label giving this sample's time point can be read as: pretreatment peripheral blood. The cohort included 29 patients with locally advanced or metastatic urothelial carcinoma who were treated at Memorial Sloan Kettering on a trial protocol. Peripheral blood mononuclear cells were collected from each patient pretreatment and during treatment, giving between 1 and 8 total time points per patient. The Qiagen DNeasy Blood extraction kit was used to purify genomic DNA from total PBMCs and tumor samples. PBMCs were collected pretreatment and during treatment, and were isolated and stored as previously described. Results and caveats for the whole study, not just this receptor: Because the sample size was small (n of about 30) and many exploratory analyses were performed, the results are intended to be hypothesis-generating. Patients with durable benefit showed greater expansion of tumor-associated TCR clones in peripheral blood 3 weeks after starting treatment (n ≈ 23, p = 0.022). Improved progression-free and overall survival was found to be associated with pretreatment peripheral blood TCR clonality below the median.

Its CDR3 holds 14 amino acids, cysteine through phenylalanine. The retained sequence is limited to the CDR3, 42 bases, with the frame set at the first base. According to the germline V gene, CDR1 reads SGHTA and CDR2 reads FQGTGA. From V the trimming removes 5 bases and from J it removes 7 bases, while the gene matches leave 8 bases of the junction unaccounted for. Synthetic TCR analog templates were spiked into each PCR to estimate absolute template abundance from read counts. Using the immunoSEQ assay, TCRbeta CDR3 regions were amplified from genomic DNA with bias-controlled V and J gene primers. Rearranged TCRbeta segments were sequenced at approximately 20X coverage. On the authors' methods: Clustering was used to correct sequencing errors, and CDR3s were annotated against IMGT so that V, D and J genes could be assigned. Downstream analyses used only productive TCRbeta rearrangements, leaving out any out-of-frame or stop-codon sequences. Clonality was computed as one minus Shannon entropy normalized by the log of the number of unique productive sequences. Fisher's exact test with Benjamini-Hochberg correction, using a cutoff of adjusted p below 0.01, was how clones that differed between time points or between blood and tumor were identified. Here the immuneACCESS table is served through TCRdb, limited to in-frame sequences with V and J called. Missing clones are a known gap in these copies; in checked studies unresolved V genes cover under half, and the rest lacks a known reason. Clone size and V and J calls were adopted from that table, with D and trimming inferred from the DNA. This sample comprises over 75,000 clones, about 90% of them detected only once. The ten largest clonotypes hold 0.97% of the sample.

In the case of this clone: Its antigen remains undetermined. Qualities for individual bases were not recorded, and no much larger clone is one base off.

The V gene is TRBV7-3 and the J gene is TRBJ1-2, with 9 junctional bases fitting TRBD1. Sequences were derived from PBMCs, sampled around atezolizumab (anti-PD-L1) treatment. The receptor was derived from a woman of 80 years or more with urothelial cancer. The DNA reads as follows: TGTGCCAGCAGCCCCACGGGACAGGGATCTGGCTACACCTTC. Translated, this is CASSPTGQGSGYTF.